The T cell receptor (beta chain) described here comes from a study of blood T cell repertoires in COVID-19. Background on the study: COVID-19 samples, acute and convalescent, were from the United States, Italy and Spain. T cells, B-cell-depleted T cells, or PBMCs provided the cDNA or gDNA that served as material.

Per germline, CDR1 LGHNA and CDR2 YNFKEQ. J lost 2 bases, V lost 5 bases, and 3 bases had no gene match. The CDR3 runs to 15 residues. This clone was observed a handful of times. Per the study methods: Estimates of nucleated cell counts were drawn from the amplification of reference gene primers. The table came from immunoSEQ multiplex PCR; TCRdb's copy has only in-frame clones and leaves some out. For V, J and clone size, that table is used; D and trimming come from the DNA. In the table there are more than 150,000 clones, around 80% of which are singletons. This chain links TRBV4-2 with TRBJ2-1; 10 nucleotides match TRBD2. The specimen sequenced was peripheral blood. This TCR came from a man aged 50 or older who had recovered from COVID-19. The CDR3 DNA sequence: TGTGCCAGCAGCATCACTAGCGGGGCCTACAATGAGCAGTTCTTC. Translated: CASSITSGAYNEQFF.